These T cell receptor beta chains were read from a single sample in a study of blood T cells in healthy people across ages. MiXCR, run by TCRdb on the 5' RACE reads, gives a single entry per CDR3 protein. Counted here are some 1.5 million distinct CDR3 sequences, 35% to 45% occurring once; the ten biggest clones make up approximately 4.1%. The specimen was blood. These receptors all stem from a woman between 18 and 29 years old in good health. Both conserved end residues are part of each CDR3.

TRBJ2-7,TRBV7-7,CASSFGLNNEQYF
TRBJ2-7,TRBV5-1,CASSLLGQTEEAQYF
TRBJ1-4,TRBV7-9,CASSLGQSNEKLFF
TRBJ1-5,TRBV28,CASSLPPDSYQPQHF
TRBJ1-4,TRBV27,CASSFSDPASEKLFF
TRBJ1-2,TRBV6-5,CASTAGPGNGYTF
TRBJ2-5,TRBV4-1,CASSRTTNLQETQYF
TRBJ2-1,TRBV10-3,CAISERGLAALNNEQFF
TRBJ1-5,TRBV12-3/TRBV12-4,CANRAGYSPQHF
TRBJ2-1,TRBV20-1,CSPLAGTDNEQFF
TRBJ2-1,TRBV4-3,CASSQDWGQDNSNEQFF
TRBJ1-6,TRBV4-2,CASSQLIPGSLLDPLHF
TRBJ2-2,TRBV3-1,CASSQDGNTGELFF
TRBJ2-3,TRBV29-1,CSVPGPSTRTDMQYF
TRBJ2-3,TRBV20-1,CSANVRPSTDTQYF
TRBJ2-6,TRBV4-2,CASSQDRLAGASVLTF
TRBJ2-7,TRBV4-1,CASSQVGRDYEQYF
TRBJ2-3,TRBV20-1,CTLAGTSLDTQYF
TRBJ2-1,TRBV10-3,CAISESFRRRYEQFF
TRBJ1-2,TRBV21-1,CASSKDPEGTGNYGYTF
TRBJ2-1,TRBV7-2,CASSFLHEQFF
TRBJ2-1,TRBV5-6,CASSLGPGGPVNEQFF
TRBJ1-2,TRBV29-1,CSVSDREQGYTF
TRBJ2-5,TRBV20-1,CSAGLAGPIGETQYF
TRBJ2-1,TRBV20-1,CSARSEDFHEQFF
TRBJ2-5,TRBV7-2,CASSFSGRGNNEQYF
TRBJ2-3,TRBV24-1,CATSDFTGGRTDTQYF
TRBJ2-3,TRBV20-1,CSAKGSERTTDTQYF
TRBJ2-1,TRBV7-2,CASSQTSRYEQFF
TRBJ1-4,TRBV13,CASSFWTGETNEKLFF
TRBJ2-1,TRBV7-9,CASSQHRDHSYNEQFF
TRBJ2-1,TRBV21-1,CASSAPQGQGAYNEQFF
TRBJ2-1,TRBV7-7,CASSYYLTGLNEQFF
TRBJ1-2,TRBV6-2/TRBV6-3,CASMVDYGYTF
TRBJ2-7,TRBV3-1,CASSQALQVDYEQYF
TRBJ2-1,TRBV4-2,CASSQDSYGTSGNKRSYNEQFF
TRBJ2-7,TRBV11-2,CASSRDSFSYEQYF
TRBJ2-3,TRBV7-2,CASARPAASTDTQYF
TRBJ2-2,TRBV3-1,CASSPTANTGELFF
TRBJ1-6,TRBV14,CASRKTGVSPLHF
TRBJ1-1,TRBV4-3,CASSQGPHTEAFF
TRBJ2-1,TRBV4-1,CASSQDLTSGRANEQFF
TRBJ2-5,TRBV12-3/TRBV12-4,CASSFKHSGGETQYF
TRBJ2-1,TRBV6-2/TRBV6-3,CASSSTVSYEQFF
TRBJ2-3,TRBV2,CASSDLAGGHDTQYF
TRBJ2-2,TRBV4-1,CASSQPRDRGNTGELFF
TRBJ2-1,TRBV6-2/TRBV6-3,CASSYLGMGYNEQFF
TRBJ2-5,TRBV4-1,CASSQEVDSYNEQYF
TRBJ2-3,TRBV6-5,CASSYLVDVVGLPDTQYF
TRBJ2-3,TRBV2,CATQAGTDTQYF
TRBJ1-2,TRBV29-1,CSVEERDGGNYGYTF
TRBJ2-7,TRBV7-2,CASSTPLVDEQYF
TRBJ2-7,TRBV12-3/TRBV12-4,CASRLSGTAYQYF
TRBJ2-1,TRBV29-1,CSVELGAVPSSYNEQFF